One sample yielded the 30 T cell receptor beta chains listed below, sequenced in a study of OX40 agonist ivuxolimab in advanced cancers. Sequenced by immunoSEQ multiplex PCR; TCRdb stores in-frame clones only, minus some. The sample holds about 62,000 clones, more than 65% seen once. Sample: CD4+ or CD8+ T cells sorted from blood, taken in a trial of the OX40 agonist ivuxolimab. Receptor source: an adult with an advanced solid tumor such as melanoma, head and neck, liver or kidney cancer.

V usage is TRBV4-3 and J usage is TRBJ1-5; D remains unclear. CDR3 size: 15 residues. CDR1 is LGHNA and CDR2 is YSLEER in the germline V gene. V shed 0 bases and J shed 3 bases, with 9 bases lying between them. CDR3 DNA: TGCGCCAGCAGCCAAGATGCTGCAGTCAATCAGCCCCAGCATTTT. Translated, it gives CASSQDAAVNQPQHF.

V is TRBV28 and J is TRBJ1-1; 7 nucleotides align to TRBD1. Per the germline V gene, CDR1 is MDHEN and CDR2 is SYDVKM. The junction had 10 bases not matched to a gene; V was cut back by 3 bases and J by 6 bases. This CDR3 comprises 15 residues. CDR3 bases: TGTGCCAGCAGTTTGGCAGGGGGAGTTCGCCCTGAAGCTTTCTTT. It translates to CASSLAGGVRPEAFF.

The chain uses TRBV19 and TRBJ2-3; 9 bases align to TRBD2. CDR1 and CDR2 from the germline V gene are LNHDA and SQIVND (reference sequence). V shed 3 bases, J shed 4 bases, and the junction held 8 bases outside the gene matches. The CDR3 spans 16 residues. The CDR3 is CASSISFRGGADTQYF. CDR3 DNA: TGTGCCAGTAGTATTAGTTTCCGCGGGGGGGCAGATACGCAGTATTTT.

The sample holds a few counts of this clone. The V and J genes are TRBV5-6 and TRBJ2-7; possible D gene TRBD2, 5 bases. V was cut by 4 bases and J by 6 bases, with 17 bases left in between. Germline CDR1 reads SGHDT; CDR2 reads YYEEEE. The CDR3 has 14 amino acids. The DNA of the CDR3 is TGTGCCAGCAGCCCCGGACCAGGAGCGGTCGAGCAGTACTTC. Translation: CASSPGPGAVEQYF. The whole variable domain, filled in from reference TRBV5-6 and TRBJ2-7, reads DAGVTQSPTHLIKTRGQQVTLRCSPKSGHDTVSWYQQALGQGPQFIFQYYEEEERQRGNFPDRFSGHQFPNYSSELNVNALLLGDSALYLCASSPGPGAVEQYFGPGTRLTVT.

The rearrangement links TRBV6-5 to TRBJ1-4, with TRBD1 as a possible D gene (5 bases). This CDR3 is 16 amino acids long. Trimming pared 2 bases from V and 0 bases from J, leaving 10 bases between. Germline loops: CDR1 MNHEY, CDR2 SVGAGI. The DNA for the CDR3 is TGTGCCAGCAGTTACACCGGGGGGGCAACTAATGAAAAACTGTTTTTT. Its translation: CASSYTGGATNEKLFF.

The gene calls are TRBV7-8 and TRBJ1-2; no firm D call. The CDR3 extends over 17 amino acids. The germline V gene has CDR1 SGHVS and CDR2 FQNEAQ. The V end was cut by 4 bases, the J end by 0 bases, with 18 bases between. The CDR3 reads CASSSPSRGGPNYGYTF. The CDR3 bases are TGTGCCAGCAGCTCCCCTTCCCGCGGCGGGCCTAACTATGGCTACACCTTC.

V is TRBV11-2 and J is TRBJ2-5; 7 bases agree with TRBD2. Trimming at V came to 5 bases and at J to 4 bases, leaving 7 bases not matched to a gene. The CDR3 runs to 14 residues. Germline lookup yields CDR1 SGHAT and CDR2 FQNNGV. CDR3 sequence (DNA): TGTGCCAGCAGCCCAAGGACTAGGGGAGAGACCCAGTACTTC. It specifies CASSPRTRGETQYF. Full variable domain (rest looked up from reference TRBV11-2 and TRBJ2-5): EAGVAQSPRYKIIEKRQSVAFWCNPISGHATLYWYQQILGQGPKLLIQFQNNGVVDDSQLPKDRFSAERLKGVDSTLKIQPAKLEDSAVYLCASSPRTRGETQYFGPGTRLLVL.

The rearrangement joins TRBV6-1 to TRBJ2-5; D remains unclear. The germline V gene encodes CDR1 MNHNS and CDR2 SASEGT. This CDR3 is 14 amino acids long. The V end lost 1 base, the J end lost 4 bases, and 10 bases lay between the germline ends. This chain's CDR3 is CASSEGQARETQYF. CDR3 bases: TGTGCCAGCAGTGAAGGTCAGGCGAGAGAGACCCAGTACTTC.

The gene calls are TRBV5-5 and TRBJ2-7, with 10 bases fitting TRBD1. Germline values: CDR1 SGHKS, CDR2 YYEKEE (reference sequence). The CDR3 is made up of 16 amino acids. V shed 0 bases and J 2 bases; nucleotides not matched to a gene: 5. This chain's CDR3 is CASSLGGQGSAYEQYF. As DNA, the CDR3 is TGTGCCAGCAGCTTGGGGGGACAGGGGAGCGCCTACGAGCAGTACTTC.

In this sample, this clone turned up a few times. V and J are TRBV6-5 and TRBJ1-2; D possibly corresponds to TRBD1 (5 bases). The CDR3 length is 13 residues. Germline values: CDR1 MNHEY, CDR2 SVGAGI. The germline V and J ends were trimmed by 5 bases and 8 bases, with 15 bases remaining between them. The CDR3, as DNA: TGTGCCAGCAGTACACGCGGGGGGGACGGCTACACCTTC. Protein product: CASSTRGGDGYTF.

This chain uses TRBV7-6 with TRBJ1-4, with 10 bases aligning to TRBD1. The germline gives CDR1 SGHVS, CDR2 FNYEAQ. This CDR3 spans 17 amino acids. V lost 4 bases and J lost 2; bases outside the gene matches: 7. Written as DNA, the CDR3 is TGTGCCAGCAGCTCGAAGACGGGACAGGGGACTAATGAAAAACTGTTTTTT. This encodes CASSSKTGQGTNEKLFF.

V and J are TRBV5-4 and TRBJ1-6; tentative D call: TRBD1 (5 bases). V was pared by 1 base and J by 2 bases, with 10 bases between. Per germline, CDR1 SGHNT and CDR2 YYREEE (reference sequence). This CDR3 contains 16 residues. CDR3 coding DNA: TGTGCCAGCAGCTTGAAGGGGACGCCCTATAATTCACCCCTCCACTTT. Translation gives CASSLKGTPYNSPLHF.

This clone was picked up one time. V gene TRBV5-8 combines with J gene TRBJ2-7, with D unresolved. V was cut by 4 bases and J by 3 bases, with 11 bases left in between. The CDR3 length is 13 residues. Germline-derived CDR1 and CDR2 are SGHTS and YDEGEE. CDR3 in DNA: TGTGCCAGCAGCGTCCGTGCCCTCTACGAGCAGTACTTC. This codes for CASSVRALYEQYF. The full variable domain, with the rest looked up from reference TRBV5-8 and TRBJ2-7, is EAGVTQSPTHLIKTRGQQATLRCSPISGHTSVYWYQQALGLGLQFLLWYDEGEERNRGNFPPRFSGRQFPNYSSELNVNALELEDSALYLCASSVRALYEQYFGPGTRLTVT.

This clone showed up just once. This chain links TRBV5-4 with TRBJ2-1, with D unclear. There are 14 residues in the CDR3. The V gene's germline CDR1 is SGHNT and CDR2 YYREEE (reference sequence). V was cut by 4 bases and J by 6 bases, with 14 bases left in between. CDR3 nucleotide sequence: TGTGCCAGCAGCCCAGCATCAGGTTCCAATGAGCAGTTCTTC. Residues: CASSPASGSNEQFF.

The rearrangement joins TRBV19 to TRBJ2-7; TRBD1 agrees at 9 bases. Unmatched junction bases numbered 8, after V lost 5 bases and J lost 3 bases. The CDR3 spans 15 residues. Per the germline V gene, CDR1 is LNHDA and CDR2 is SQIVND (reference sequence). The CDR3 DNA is TGTGCCAGTAGTCGTATCGGGACAGGGCTCTACGAGCAGTACTTC. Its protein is CASSRIGTGLYEQYF.

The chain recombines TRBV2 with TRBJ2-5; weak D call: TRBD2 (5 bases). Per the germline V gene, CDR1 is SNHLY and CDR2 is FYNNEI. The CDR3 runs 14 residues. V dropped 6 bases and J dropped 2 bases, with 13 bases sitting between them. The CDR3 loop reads CASSAGLLQETQYF. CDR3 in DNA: TGTGCCAGCAGCGCCGGACTGTTACAAGAGACCCAGTACTTC.

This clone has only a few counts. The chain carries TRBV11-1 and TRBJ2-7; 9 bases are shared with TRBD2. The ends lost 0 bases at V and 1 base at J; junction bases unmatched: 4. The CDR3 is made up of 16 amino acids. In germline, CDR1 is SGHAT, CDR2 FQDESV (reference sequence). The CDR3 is CASSLAGRGGSYEQYF. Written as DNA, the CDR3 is TGTGCCAGCAGCTTAGCTGGGCGGGGGGGATCCTACGAGCAGTACTTC.

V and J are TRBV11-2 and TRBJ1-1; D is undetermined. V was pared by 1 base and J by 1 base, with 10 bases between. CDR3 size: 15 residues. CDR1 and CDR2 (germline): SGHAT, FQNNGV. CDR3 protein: CASSLGDVGNTEAFF. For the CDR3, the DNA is TGTGCCAGCAGCTTAGGGGATGTCGGGAACACTGAAGCTTTCTTT.

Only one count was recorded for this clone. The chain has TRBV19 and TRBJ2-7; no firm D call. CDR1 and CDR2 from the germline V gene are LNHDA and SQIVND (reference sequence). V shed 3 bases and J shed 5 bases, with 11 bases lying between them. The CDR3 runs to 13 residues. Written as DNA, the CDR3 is TGTGCCAGTAGTATTAGTAGTCATCACGAGCAGTACTTC. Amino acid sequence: CASSISSHHEQYF.

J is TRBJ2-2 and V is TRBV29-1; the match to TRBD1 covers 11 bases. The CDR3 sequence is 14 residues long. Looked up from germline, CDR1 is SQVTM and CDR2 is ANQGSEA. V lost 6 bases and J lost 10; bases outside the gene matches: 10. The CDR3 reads CSVGTGGSGKELFF. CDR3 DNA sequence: TGCAGCGTGGGGACAGGGGGTAGTGGGAAGGAGCTGTTTTTT.

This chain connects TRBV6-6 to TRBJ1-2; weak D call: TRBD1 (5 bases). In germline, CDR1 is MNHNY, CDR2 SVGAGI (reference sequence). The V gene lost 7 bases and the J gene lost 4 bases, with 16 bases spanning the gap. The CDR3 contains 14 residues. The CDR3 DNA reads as TGTGCCAGCATCCCGGACACGGCCAGCTATGGCTACACCTTC. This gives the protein CASIPDTASYGYTF.

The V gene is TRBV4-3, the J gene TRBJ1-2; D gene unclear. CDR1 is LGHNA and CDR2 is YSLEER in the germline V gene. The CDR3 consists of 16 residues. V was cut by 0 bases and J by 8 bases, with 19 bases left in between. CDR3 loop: CASSQDRFGPTRGYTF. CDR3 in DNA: TGCGCCAGCAGCCAAGATCGCTTCGGCCCCACAAGGGGCTACACCTTC.

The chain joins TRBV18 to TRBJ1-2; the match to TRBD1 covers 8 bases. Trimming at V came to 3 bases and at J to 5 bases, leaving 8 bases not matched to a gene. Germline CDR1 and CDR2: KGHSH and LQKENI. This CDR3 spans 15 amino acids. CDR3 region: CASSPSGQGAYGYTF. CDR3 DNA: TGTGCCAGCTCACCGTCGGGGCAGGGGGCTTATGGCTACACCTTC. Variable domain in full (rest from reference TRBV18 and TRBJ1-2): NAGVMQNPRHLVRRRGQEARLRCSPMKGHSHVYWYRQLPEEGLKFMVYLQKENIIDESGMPKERFSAEFPKEGPSILRIQQVVRGDSAAYFCASSPSGQGAYGYTFGSGTRLTVV.

CDR3 amino acids: CASSKDRPERDEQFF. CDR3 nucleotides: TGCGCCAGCAGCAAGGACAGACCCGAACGGGATGAGCAGTTCTTC. The V and J genes are TRBV5-1 and TRBJ2-1, with a weak D call TRBD1 (6 bases). The germline V gene encodes CDR1 SGHRS and CDR2 YFSETQ. Deletions cut 4 bases from V and 8 bases from J, with 19 bases between. CDR3 length equals 15 residues.

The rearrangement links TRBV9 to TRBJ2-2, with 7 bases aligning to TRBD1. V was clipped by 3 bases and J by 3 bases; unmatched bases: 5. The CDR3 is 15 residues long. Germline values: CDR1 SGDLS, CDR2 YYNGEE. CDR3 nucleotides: TGTGCCAGCAGCGCAGACAGGGTCGACACCGGGGAGCTGTTTTTT. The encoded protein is CASSADRVDTGELFF. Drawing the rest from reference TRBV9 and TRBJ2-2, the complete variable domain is DSGVTQTPKHLITATGQRVTLRCSPRSGDLSVYWYQQSLDQGLQFLIQYYNGEERAKGNILERFSAQQFPDLHSELNLSSLELGDSALYFCASSADRVDTGELFFGEGSRLTVL.

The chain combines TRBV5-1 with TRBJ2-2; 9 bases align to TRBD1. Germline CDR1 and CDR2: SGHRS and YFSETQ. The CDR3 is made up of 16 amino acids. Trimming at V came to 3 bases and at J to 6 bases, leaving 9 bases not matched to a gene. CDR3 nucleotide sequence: TGCGCCAGCAGCTCACAGGGGGCGAGCCCCCCCGGGGAGCTGTTTTTT. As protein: CASSSQGASPPGELFF.

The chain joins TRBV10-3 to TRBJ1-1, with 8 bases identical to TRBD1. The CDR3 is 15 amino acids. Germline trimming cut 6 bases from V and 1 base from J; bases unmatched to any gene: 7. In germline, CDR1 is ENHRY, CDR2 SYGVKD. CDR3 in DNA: TGTGCCATCAGGAAGGACAGGGAGAAGAACACTGAAGCTTTCTTT. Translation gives CAIRKDREKNTEAFF.

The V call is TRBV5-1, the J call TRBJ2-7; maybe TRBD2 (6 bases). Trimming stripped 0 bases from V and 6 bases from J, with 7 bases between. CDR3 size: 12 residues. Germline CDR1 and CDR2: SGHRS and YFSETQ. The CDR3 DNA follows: TGCGCCAGCAGCTTGGCCGGGGGCGAGCAGTACTTC. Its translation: CASSLAGGEQYF.

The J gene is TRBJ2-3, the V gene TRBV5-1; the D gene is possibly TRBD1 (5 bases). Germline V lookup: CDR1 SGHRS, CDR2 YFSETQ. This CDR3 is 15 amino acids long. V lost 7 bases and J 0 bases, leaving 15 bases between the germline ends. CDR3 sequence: CASSAGASSTDTQYF. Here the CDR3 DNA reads TGCGCCAGCTCCGCTGGGGCGTCTAGCACAGATACGCAGTATTTT.

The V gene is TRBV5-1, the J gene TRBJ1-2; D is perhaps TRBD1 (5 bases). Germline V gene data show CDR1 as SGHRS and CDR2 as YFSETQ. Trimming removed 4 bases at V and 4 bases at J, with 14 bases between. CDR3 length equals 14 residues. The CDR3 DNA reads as TGCGCCAGCAGCCAGGAACAGGTATCCTATGGCTACACCTTC. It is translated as CASSQEQVSYGYTF.